The rows below give T cell receptor beta chains drawn from one sample of a study of blood T cell repertoires in COVID-19. Profiling relied on immunoSEQ multiplex PCR, and the TCRdb table lists in-frame clones only, not all of them. Here the sample spans fewer than 450,000 clones, 87% being singletons. Sequences were obtained from peripheral blood. These receptor sequences come from a woman in her fifties or sixties with COVID-19, enrolled during active disease. Both conserved end residues are part of each CDR3. The D gene is left open where the match is weak. The listing skips clone size in some rows; elsewhere it reads once, few, many or a size class.

j_call: TRBJ1-4
d_call: .
clone_size: .
v_call: TRBV7-2
cdr3_nt: TGTGCCAGCAGCTTAAGGGCTGGGTGGGGCGAAAAACTGTTTTTT
cdr3_aa: CASSLRAGWGEKLFF

j_call: TRBJ2-1
d_call: TRBD2
clone_size: .
v_call: TRBV5-6
cdr3_nt: TGTGCCAGCCTAATAGGGCAGCTAGCGGGAGATCCTAACAATGAGCAGTTCTTC
cdr3_aa: CASLIGQLAGDPNNEQFF

j_call: TRBJ1-1
d_call: .
clone_size: .
v_call: TRBV4-2
cdr3_nt: TGTGCCAGCAGCCAAGCACAAGGCCAGGGCGCTGAAGCTTTCTTT
cdr3_aa: CASSQAQGQGAEAFF

j_call: TRBJ1-2
d_call: .
clone_size: .
v_call: TRBV27
cdr3_nt: TGTGCCAGCAGTTCTGAGGGAGGGTTTGGCTACACCTTC
cdr3_aa: CASSSEGGFGYTF

j_call: TRBJ2-1
d_call: TRBD2
clone_size: .
v_call: TRBV4-1
cdr3_nt: TGCGCCAGCAGCCAAGATACCGCCGGGACTAGCATTCACAATGAGCAGTTCTTC
cdr3_aa: CASSQDTAGTSIHNEQFF

j_call: TRBJ2-2
d_call: TRBD2
clone_size: .
v_call: TRBV5-6
cdr3_nt: TGTGCCAGCAGCCGAGGCCTAGCGGGGATCGGGGAGCTGTTTTTT
cdr3_aa: CASSRGLAGIGELFF

j_call: TRBJ2-3
d_call: TRBD2
clone_size: .
v_call: TRBV5-7
cdr3_nt: TGTGCCAGCAGCCCTTGGGGTCAGAGCGGGAGGACAGATACGCAGTATTTT
cdr3_aa: CASSPWGQSGRTDTQYF

j_call: TRBJ2-2
d_call: .
clone_size: .
v_call: TRBV15
cdr3_nt: TGTGCCACCAGCAGCCGGGACAAAAACACCGGGGAGCTGTTTTTT
cdr3_aa: CATSSRDKNTGELFF

j_call: TRBJ2-7
d_call: TRBD2
clone_size: .
v_call: TRBV5-1
cdr3_nt: TGCGCCAGCAGCTTGGGGCTAGCGGGAGGCGAGCAGTACTTC
cdr3_aa: CASSLGLAGGEQYF

j_call: TRBJ1-6
d_call: TRBD1
clone_size: .
v_call: TRBV7-8
cdr3_nt: TGTGCCAGCAGCCACGCGGGACAGGGTTCACCCCTCCACTTT
cdr3_aa: CASSHAGQGSPLHF

j_call: TRBJ2-2
d_call: TRBD1
clone_size: .
v_call: TRBV10-2
cdr3_nt: TGCGCCAGCAGTGGCTCGACAGGGGCGAACACCGGGGAGCTGTTTTTT
cdr3_aa: CASSGSTGANTGELFF

j_call: TRBJ2-3
d_call: .
clone_size: .
v_call: TRBV18
cdr3_nt: TGTGCCAGCTCAGGCAGACATCCTAGCACAGATACGCAGTATTTT
cdr3_aa: CASSGRHPSTDTQYF

j_call: TRBJ2-3
d_call: TRBD1
clone_size: .
v_call: TRBV15
cdr3_nt: TGTGCCACCAGCAGAGATGAGAAGGGGACAGGCACAGATACGCAGTATTTT
cdr3_aa: CATSRDEKGTGTDTQYF

j_call: TRBJ1-1
d_call: .
clone_size: .
v_call: TRBV7-9
cdr3_nt: TGTGCCACCTCGGGAGGATATGAAGCTTTCTTT
cdr3_aa: CATSGGYEAFF

j_call: TRBJ1-2
d_call: TRBD1
clone_size: once
v_call: TRBV19
cdr3_nt: TGTGCCAGTAGTCGAACCGGGACAGGGGAGGTAAACGGCTACACCTTC
cdr3_aa: CASSRTGTGEVNGYTF

j_call: TRBJ2-2
d_call: .
clone_size: .
v_call: TRBV24-1
cdr3_nt: TGTGCCACCAGTGTTAAGGGGACTCTACGCACCGGGGAGCTGTTTTTT
cdr3_aa: CATSVKGTLRTGELFF

j_call: TRBJ1-3
d_call: TRBD1
clone_size: .
v_call: TRBV18
cdr3_nt: TGTGCCAGCTCATCGGACAGGGCAAAAACTGGAAACACCATATATTTT
cdr3_aa: CASSSDRAKTGNTIYF

j_call: TRBJ2-5
d_call: TRBD2
clone_size: .
v_call: TRBV12-5
cdr3_nt: TGTGCTAGTGGTTCCCGCGGGGGAGATCGGGAGACCCAGTACTTC
cdr3_aa: CASGSRGGDRETQYF

j_call: TRBJ2-7
d_call: TRBD2
clone_size: .
v_call: TRBV11-1
cdr3_nt: TGTGCCAGCAGCTCACCGGGACTAGCGGGATCCTACGAGCAGTACTTC
cdr3_aa: CASSSPGLAGSYEQYF

j_call: TRBJ2-7
d_call: .
clone_size: .
v_call: TRBV7-9
cdr3_nt: TGTGCCAGCAGCTCCTTACAGGGGAGGTCCTACGAGCAGTACTTC
cdr3_aa: CASSSLQGRSYEQYF

j_call: TRBJ2-3
d_call: .
clone_size: once
v_call: TRBV21-1
cdr3_nt: TGTGCCAGCGTATCAGGCGGGAGCACAGATACGCAGTATTTT
cdr3_aa: CASVSGGSTDTQYF

j_call: TRBJ2-7
d_call: .
clone_size: .
v_call: TRBV24-1
cdr3_nt: TGTGCCACCAGTGCCCAGGGTCGCTACGAGCAGTACTTC
cdr3_aa: CATSAQGRYEQYF

j_call: TRBJ2-5
d_call: .
clone_size: .
v_call: TRBV25-1
cdr3_nt: TGTGCCAGCAGTGACTCGAAAAATTGGCTGGAGACCCAGTACTTC
cdr3_aa: CASSDSKNWLETQYF

j_call: TRBJ2-1
d_call: .
clone_size: .
v_call: TRBV3-1/TRBV3-2
cdr3_nt: TGTGCCAGCAGCCAAGTCAGACAAAACAATGAGCAGTTCTTC
cdr3_aa: CASSQVRQNNEQFF

j_call: TRBJ1-6
d_call: TRBD1
clone_size: .
v_call: TRBV6-5
cdr3_nt: TGTGCCAGCAGTTCTCGAGGACAGGGTAATTCACCCCTCCACTTT
cdr3_aa: CASSSRGQGNSPLHF

j_call: TRBJ2-7
d_call: TRBD1
clone_size: .
v_call: TRBV2
cdr3_nt: TGTGCCAGCGGGCGGGACAGGGGGTTCGGCTACGAGCAGTACTTC
cdr3_aa: CASGRDRGFGYEQYF

j_call: TRBJ1-2
d_call: TRBD1
clone_size: .
v_call: TRBV7-9
cdr3_nt: TGTGCCAGCAGCTCCTATAGCTCAGACAGGGACTATGGCTACACCTTC
cdr3_aa: CASSSYSSDRDYGYTF

j_call: TRBJ2-1
d_call: TRBD2
clone_size: .
v_call: TRBV4-3
cdr3_nt: TGCGCCAGCAGCCAAGAGGCGGCGGGAGGGTACAATGAGCAGTTCTTC
cdr3_aa: CASSQEAAGGYNEQFF

j_call: TRBJ1-5
d_call: TRBD1
clone_size: .
v_call: TRBV19
cdr3_nt: TGTGCCAGTAGGCGACAGGGGGGGGGTAATCAGCCCCAGCATTTT
cdr3_aa: CASRRQGGGNQPQHF

j_call: TRBJ2-3
d_call: .
clone_size: .
v_call: TRBV6-5
cdr3_nt: TGTGCCAGCAGTATCGGACTTAGCACAGATACGCAGTATTTT
cdr3_aa: CASSIGLSTDTQYF

j_call: TRBJ2-7
d_call: .
clone_size: .
v_call: TRBV7-9
cdr3_nt: TGTGCCAGCAGCTCCGACAGGCACACCTACGAGCAGTACTTC
cdr3_aa: CASSSDRHTYEQYF

j_call: TRBJ1-5
d_call: .
clone_size: once
v_call: TRBV6-4
cdr3_nt: TGTGCCAGCAGTCAGGGAAGCAATCAGCCCCAGCATTTT
cdr3_aa: CASSQGSNQPQHF

j_call: TRBJ2-7
d_call: .
clone_size: few
v_call: TRBV7-8
cdr3_nt: TGTGCCAGCAGCTTAGCACAAAACTACGAGCAGTACTTC
cdr3_aa: CASSLAQNYEQYF

j_call: TRBJ1-1
d_call: .
clone_size: few
v_call: TRBV4-3
cdr3_nt: TGCGCCAGCAGCCAACACCTCCGCGGGGGGGGTTTTATAACTGAAGCTTTCTTT
cdr3_aa: CASSQHLRGGGFITEAFF

j_call: TRBJ1-1
d_call: .
clone_size: .
v_call: TRBV30
cdr3_nt: TGTGCCTGGAGTAAAGGGCCTGGGGCTGCTTTCTTT
cdr3_aa: CAWSKGPGAAFF

j_call: TRBJ1-1
d_call: TRBD1
clone_size: .
v_call: TRBV24-1
cdr3_nt: TGTGCCACCAACAAAATCGTAGGACAGGGGTTTGGTCCGGGCACTGAAGCTTTCTTT
cdr3_aa: CATNKIVGQGFGPGTEAFF

j_call: TRBJ1-5
d_call: .
clone_size: .
v_call: TRBV15
cdr3_nt: TGTGCCACCAGCAGAGACAGGGGTGAGGAGCCCCAGCATTTT
cdr3_aa: CATSRDRGEEPQHF

j_call: TRBJ2-1
d_call: TRBD2
clone_size: .
v_call: TRBV5-1
cdr3_nt: TGCGCCAGCAGCCCCTCCTGGACTAGCGGGTCCTACAATGAGCAGTTCTTC
cdr3_aa: CASSPSWTSGSYNEQFF

j_call: TRBJ2-2
d_call: TRBD2
clone_size: .
v_call: TRBV24-1
cdr3_nt: TGTGCCACCAGGGGGGGGGCCGGGGAGCTGTTTTTT
cdr3_aa: CATRGGAGELFF

j_call: TRBJ2-7
d_call: .
clone_size: .
v_call: TRBV15
cdr3_nt: TGTGCCACCAGCAGAGGTAGGGGCTACGAGCAGTACTTC
cdr3_aa: CATSRGRGYEQYF

j_call: TRBJ2-5
d_call: .
clone_size: .
v_call: TRBV5-1
cdr3_nt: TGCGCCAGCAGCCTTCGAGCGGAGACCCAGTACTTC
cdr3_aa: CASSLRAETQYF

j_call: TRBJ2-7
d_call: TRBD1
clone_size: few
v_call: TRBV5-5
cdr3_nt: TGTGCCAGCAGCTTACACCTGGACAGGGGGCGATACGAGCAGTACTTC
cdr3_aa: CASSLHLDRGRYEQYF

j_call: TRBJ1-1
d_call: .
clone_size: .
v_call: TRBV6-2/TRBV6-3
cdr3_nt: TGTGCCAGCAGCAATCGACAGGTAAACACTGAAGCTTTCTTT
cdr3_aa: CASSNRQVNTEAFF

j_call: TRBJ2-3
d_call: .
clone_size: .
v_call: TRBV27
cdr3_nt: TGTGCCAGCAGTTTATATAGCAGGGCTCTGTCGTATTTT
cdr3_aa: CASSLYSRALSYF

j_call: TRBJ1-2
d_call: TRBD1
clone_size: once
v_call: TRBV9
cdr3_nt: TGTGCCAGCAGCGTAGCTACAGTTGGGGACAGAGAAGGCTACACCTTC
cdr3_aa: CASSVATVGDREGYTF

j_call: TRBJ2-7
d_call: TRBD1
clone_size: few
v_call: TRBV11-2
cdr3_nt: TGTGCCAGCAGCTTAGTACAGGGGAAATCCTACGAGCAGTACTTC
cdr3_aa: CASSLVQGKSYEQYF

j_call: TRBJ2-3
d_call: TRBD2
clone_size: .
v_call: TRBV7-6
cdr3_nt: TGTGCCAGCAGCCTACAGGGACTAGCGGGCACAGATACGCAGTATTTT
cdr3_aa: CASSLQGLAGTDTQYF

j_call: TRBJ2-7
d_call: .
clone_size: .
v_call: TRBV7-8
cdr3_nt: TGTGCCAGCAGCTTAGATTTTTTGGGCAGAGACTACGAGCAGTACTTC
cdr3_aa: CASSLDFLGRDYEQYF

j_call: TRBJ1-5
d_call: .
clone_size: .
v_call: TRBV27
cdr3_nt: TGTGCCAGCAGTCCTACGGTTAATAGCAATCAGCCCCAGCATTTT
cdr3_aa: CASSPTVNSNQPQHF

j_call: TRBJ2-2
d_call: .
clone_size: .
v_call: TRBV6-4
cdr3_nt: TGTGCCAGCAGGAGAGGGGGAACCGGGGAGCTGTTTTTT
cdr3_aa: CASRRGGTGELFF

j_call: TRBJ1-2
d_call: TRBD1
clone_size: .
v_call: TRBV30
cdr3_nt: TGTGCCTGGACTGGGGACAGGTACGGCTATGGCTACACCTTC
cdr3_aa: CAWTGDRYGYGYTF

j_call: TRBJ2-7
d_call: .
clone_size: .
v_call: TRBV30
cdr3_nt: TGTGCCTGGATGGGCAGGGGTGGCTACGAGCAGTACTTC
cdr3_aa: CAWMGRGGYEQYF

j_call: TRBJ1-1
d_call: .
clone_size: .
v_call: TRBV27
cdr3_nt: TGTGCCAGTTCAATGGGATGGGGGCAGGGTAAAATGAACACTGAAGCTTTCTTT
cdr3_aa: CASSMGWGQGKMNTEAFF

j_call: TRBJ2-7
d_call: TRBD2
clone_size: .
v_call: TRBV10-1
cdr3_nt: TGCGCCAGCAGTGAAGAGCGGGAGTTGTCTTACGAGCAGTACTTC
cdr3_aa: CASSEERELSYEQYF

j_call: TRBJ2-6
d_call: .
clone_size: .
v_call: TRBV2
cdr3_nt: TGTGCCAGCAGTGAACGGTCCTGGACATCCCGCTCTGGGGCCAACGTCCTGACTTTC
cdr3_aa: CASSERSWTSRSGANVLTF